A selection of T cell receptor beta chains follows, all from one sample in a study of blood T cells in healthy people across ages. Using its own MiXCR run on the 5' RACE reads, TCRdb lists one record per CDR3 protein. The sample contains roughly 1,800,000 distinct CDR3 sequences, just under 50% of which appear only once. The sequencing sample was made of blood. All receptors come from a woman in her forties in good health. Both conserved end residues are part of each CDR3. D genes are given only for firm matches. Not all rows give a size; the values are once, few, many and, for expanded clones, a class.

clone size: -; V gene: TRBV10-3; J gene: TRBJ1-5; D gene: TRBD1; CDR3 DNA: TGTGCCAATAAGGGACAGCAAAATCAGCCCCAGCATTTT; CDR3 protein: CANKGQQNQPQHF
clone size: -; V gene: TRBV7-2; J gene: TRBJ1-5; D gene: -; CDR3 DNA: TGTGCCAGCAGCTTATTGAGGGGTTATAGCAATCAGCCCCAGCATTTT; CDR3 protein: CASSLLRGYSNQPQHF
clone size: -; V gene: TRBV27; J gene: TRBJ2-5; D gene: -; CDR3 DNA: TGTGCCAGCAATACTCGGGACAGGGTTGGGACTAGGCCCAAAGATGAGCAGTACTTC; CDR3 protein: CASNTRDRVGTRPKDEQYF
clone size: -; V gene: TRBV7-2; J gene: TRBJ1-2; D gene: -; CDR3 DNA: TGTGCCAGCAGCTTAGTAGGGGCAGAGGTCTATGGCTACACCTTC; CDR3 protein: CASSLVGAEVYGYTF
clone size: -; V gene: TRBV15; J gene: TRBJ1-2; D gene: -; CDR3 DNA: TGTGCCACCTCGTCGGAGGGCTTTGATGGCTACACCTTC; CDR3 protein: CATSSEGFDGYTF
clone size: few; V gene: TRBV7-9; J gene: TRBJ2-7; D gene: TRBD2; CDR3 DNA: TGTGCCAGCAGCCCTGGGACTAGCGGAGACTACGAGCAGTACTTC; CDR3 protein: CASSPGTSGDYEQYF
clone size: -; V gene: TRBV4-2; J gene: TRBJ2-7; D gene: TRBD2; CDR3 DNA: TGTGCCAGCAGCCAAGACGCGGGGGGATCCTACGAGCAGTACTTC; CDR3 protein: CASSQDAGGSYEQYF
clone size: few; V gene: TRBV28; J gene: TRBJ2-3; D gene: -; CDR3 DNA: TGTGCCAGCAGCCCGCATTTCGGCGTCAGGGGAACAGATACGCAGTATTTT; CDR3 protein: CASSPHFGVRGTDTQYF
clone size: -; V gene: TRBV28; J gene: TRBJ1-5; D gene: TRBD1; CDR3 DNA: TGTGCCAGCAGTTTCGGGACAGGGTTCAATCAGCCCCAGCATTTT; CDR3 protein: CASSFGTGFNQPQHF
clone size: few; V gene: TRBV28; J gene: TRBJ2-5; D gene: TRBD2; CDR3 DNA: TGTGCCAGCACCGTAGCGGGGGCGGGACAAGAGACCCAGTACTTC; CDR3 protein: CASTVAGAGQETQYF
clone size: few; V gene: TRBV7-2; J gene: TRBJ2-7; D gene: -; CDR3 DNA: TGTGCCAGCAGCTTATATTATGGGACAAGCTCCTACGAGCAGTACTTC; CDR3 protein: CASSLYYGTSSYEQYF
clone size: -; V gene: TRBV6-6; J gene: TRBJ2-7; D gene: -; CDR3 DNA: TGTGCCAGCGCCGGGACCGCAATCACATTCTCCTACGAGCAGTACTTC; CDR3 protein: CASAGTAITFSYEQYF
clone size: few; V gene: TRBV6-5; J gene: TRBJ2-7; D gene: TRBD1; CDR3 DNA: TGTGCCAGCAGTTCCCCCCGGGACAGGGTCCACGAGCAGTACTTC; CDR3 protein: CASSSPRDRVHEQYF
clone size: -; V gene: TRBV2; J gene: TRBJ1-2; D gene: -; CDR3 DNA: TGTGCCAGCGGTGGGAGGGAACAAAGGACTGGCTACACCTTC; CDR3 protein: CASGGREQRTGYTF
clone size: -; V gene: TRBV6-6; J gene: TRBJ1-2; D gene: -; CDR3 DNA: TGTGCCAGCAGTTTGACGCGGGTCTACACCTTC; CDR3 protein: CASSLTRVYTF
clone size: -; V gene: TRBV4-2; J gene: TRBJ1-2; D gene: -; CDR3 DNA: TGTGCCAGCAGCCACACCCCCGCAGGGGATGGCTACACCTTC; CDR3 protein: CASSHTPAGDGYTF
clone size: -; V gene: TRBV6-6; J gene: TRBJ2-1; D gene: -; CDR3 DNA: TGTGCCAGCAGACCCGACGTTGCGAATGAGCAGTTCTTC; CDR3 protein: CASRPDVANEQFF
clone size: -; V gene: TRBV6-1; J gene: TRBJ2-1; D gene: TRBD1; CDR3 DNA: TGTGCCAGCAGTGAAATTGGGACAGCAACCTACGAGCAGTTCTTC; CDR3 protein: CASSEIGTATYEQFF
clone size: few; V gene: TRBV12-5; J gene: TRBJ2-3; D gene: -; CDR3 DNA: TGTGCTAGTGGTTTGGGGGGGCTCGGCACAGATACGCAGTATTTT; CDR3 protein: CASGLGGLGTDTQYF
clone size: few; V gene: TRBV6-2/TRBV6-3; J gene: TRBJ2-5; D gene: -; CDR3 DNA: TGTGCCAGTACTACCGGGACTGCCCCTTCAGAGACCCAGTACTTC; CDR3 protein: CASTTGTAPSETQYF
clone size: few; V gene: TRBV20-1; J gene: TRBJ1-5; D gene: -; CDR3 DNA: TGCAGTGCTAACTTTGGGCACAGGGCGCCTCGGGGGAAACAGCCCCAGCATTTT; CDR3 protein: CSANFGHRAPRGKQPQHF
clone size: -; V gene: TRBV6-4; J gene: TRBJ1-2; D gene: -; CDR3 DNA: TGTGCCAGCAGTGACACCGCCGACGGAATCTATGGCTACACCTTC; CDR3 protein: CASSDTADGIYGYTF
clone size: -; V gene: TRBV5-1; J gene: TRBJ1-1; D gene: -; CDR3 DNA: TGCGCCAGCAGCTTGGAGAGGGGCGTCACTGAAGCTTTCTTT; CDR3 protein: CASSLERGVTEAFF
clone size: -; V gene: TRBV12-3/TRBV12-4; J gene: TRBJ2-1; D gene: -; CDR3 DNA: TGTGCCAGCAGTTGTATCTCCTACAATGAGCAGTTCTTC; CDR3 protein: CASSCISYNEQFF
clone size: -; V gene: TRBV5-5; J gene: TRBJ1-2; D gene: TRBD1; CDR3 DNA: TGTGCCAGCAGCTATGGACAGGCTCTCTGGGGCTACACCTTT; CDR3 protein: CASSYGQALWGYTF
clone size: -; V gene: TRBV28; J gene: TRBJ1-2; D gene: -; CDR3 DNA: TGTGCCAGCAGTTTATTTGGGCTCGGAAGGGATGGGTATGGCTACACCTTC; CDR3 protein: CASSLFGLGRDGYGYTF
clone size: -; V gene: TRBV6-5; J gene: TRBJ1-4; D gene: TRBD1; CDR3 DNA: TGTGCCAGCCGGGACAGGATTAATGAAAAACTGTTTTTT; CDR3 protein: CASRDRINEKLFF
clone size: once; V gene: TRBV20-1; J gene: TRBJ1-2; D gene: TRBD1; CDR3 DNA: TGCAGTGCTAGAGAGCCGGGACAGGGGGCGGTTGGCTACACCTTC; CDR3 protein: CSAREPGQGAVGYTF